This entry features one T cell receptor (beta chain) sequence. J was trimmed by 6 bases and V by 5 bases; bases with no gene match: 7. The CDR3 runs to 14 residues. Germline lookup yields CDR1 LGHDT and CDR2 YNNKEL (reference sequence). Sequenced by immunoSEQ multiplex PCR; TCRdb stores in-frame clones only, minus some. Counted here are over 90,000 clones, about 88% occurring once; the ten biggest clones make up under 2%. The sample belongs to a study of blood T cell repertoires in COVID-19. In the study overall: PBMCs, B-cell-depleted T cells, or T cells were the source of the cDNA or gDNA that made up the material.

The clonotype was recovered from a man older than 75 with acute or convalescent COVID-19. This chain links TRBV3-1 (or the pseudogene TRBV3-2) with TRBJ2-7; 10 nucleotides agree with TRBD1. Sequencing input: peripheral blood. CDR3: CASSDRGRFGEQYF. The CDR3 DNA sequence: TGTGCCAGCAGCGACAGGGGGCGTTTTGGCGAGCAGTACTTC.